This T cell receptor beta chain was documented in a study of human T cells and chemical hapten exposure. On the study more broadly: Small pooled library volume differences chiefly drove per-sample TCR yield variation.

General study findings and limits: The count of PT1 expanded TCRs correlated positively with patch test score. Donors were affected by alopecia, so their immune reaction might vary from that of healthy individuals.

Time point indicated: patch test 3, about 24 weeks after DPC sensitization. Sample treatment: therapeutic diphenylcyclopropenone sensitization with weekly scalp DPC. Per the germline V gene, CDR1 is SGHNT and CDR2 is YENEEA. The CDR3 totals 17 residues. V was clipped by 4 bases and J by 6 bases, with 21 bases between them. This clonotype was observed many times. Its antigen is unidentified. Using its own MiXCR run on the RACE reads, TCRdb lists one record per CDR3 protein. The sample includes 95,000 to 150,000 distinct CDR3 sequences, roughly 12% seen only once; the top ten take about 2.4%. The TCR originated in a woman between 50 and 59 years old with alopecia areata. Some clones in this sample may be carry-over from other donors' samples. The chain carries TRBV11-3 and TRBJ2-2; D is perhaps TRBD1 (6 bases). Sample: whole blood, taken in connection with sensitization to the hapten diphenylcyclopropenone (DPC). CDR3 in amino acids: CASSSVDRWKGAGELFF. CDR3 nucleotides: TGTGCCAGCAGCTCGGTCGACAGGTGGAAAGGGGCCGGGGAGCTGTTTTTT.